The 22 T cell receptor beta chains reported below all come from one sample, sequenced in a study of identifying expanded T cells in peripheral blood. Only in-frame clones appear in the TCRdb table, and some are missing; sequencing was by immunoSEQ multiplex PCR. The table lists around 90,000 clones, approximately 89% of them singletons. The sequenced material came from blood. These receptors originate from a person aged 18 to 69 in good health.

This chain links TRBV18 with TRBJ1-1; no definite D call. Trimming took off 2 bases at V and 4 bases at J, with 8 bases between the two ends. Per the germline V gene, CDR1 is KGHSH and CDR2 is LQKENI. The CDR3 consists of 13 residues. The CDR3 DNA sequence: TGTGCCAGCTCACCATTCACGAGCACTGAAGCTTTCTTT. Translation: CASSPFTSTEAFF. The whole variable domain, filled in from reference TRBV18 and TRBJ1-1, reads NAGVMQNPRHLVRRRGQEARLRCSPMKGHSHVYWYRQLPEEGLKFMVYLQKENIIDESGMPKERFSAEFPKEGPSILRIQQVVRGDSAAYFCASSPFTSTEAFFGQGTRLTVV.

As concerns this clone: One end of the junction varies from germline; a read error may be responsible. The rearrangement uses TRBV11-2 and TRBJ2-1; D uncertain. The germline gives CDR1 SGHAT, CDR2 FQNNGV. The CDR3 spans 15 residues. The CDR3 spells CASSLDSRSYNEQFF. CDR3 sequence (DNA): TGTGCCAGCAGCCTAGACTCGCGCTCCTACAATGAGCAGTTCTTC.

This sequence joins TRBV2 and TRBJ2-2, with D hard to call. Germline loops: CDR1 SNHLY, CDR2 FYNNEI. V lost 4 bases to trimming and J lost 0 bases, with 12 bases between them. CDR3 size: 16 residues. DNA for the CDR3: TGTGCCAGCAGTGTAAATCCGGCTACGAACACCGGGGAGCTGTTTTTT. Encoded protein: CASSVNPATNTGELFF.

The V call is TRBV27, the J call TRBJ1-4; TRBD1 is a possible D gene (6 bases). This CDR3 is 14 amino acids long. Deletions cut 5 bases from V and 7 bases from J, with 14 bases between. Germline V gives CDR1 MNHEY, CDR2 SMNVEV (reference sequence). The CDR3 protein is CASSDLKGGEKLFF. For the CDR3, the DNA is TGTGCCAGCAGTGATCTCAAGGGGGGTGAAAAACTGTTTTTT.

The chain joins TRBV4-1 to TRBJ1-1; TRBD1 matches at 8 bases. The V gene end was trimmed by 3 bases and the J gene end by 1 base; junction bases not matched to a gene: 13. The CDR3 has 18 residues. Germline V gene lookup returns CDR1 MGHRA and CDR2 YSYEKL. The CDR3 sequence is CASSHDYTYRGRNTEAFF. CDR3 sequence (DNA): TGCGCCAGCAGCCATGACTACACTTACAGGGGGAGGAACACTGAAGCTTTCTTT.

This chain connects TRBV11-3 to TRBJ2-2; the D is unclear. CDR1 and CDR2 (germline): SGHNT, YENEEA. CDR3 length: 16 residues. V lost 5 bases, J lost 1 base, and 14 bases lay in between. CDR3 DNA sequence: TGTGCCAGCAGCCTAAATGGGCGAGTGAACACCGGGGAGCTGTTTTTT. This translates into CASSLNGRVNTGELFF.

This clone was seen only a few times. This CDR3 reads CASSRTQGNQHF. In nucleotides, the CDR3 is TGTGCCAGCAGTCGGACACAGGGGAACCAGCATTTT. The J gene is TRBJ1-5, the V gene TRBV28, with 7 bases that match TRBD1. V lost 5 bases and J lost 12; bases outside the gene matches: 7. Germline V gene data show CDR1 as MDHEN and CDR2 as SYDVKM. The CDR3 loop spans 12 amino acids.

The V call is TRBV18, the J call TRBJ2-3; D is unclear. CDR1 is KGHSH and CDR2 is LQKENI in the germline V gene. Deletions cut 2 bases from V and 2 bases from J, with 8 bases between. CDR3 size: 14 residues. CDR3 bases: TGTGCCAGCTCACCAGGTAGTGACACAGATACGCAGTATTTT. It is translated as CASSPGSDTDTQYF.

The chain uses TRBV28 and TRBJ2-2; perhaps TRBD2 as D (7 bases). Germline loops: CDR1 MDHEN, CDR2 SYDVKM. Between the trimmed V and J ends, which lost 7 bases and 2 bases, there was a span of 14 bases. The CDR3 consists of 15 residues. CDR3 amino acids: CASIEGGPNTGELFF. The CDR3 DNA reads TGTGCCAGCATTGAGGGGGGGCCTAACACCGGGGAGCTGTTTTTT.

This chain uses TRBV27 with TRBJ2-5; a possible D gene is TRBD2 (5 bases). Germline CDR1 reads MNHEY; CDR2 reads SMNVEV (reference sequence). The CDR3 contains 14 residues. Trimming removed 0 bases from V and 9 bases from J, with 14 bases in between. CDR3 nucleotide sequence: TGTGCCAGCAGTTTATCGTTCGAATCGGAGGCCCAGTACTTC. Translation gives CASSLSFESEAQYF.

The DNA of the CDR3 is TGTGCCAGCAGCCGGCAGACCTCCGGACAGGGGTGGACAGATACGCAGTATTTT. Translation gives CASSRQTSGQGWTDTQYF. The chain combines TRBV4-2 with TRBJ2-3; 9 bases are a match to TRBD1. The CDR3 is 18 amino acids. The trim removed 4 bases at V and 3 bases at J, leaving 14 bases unmatched. Germline CDR1 and CDR2: LGHNA and YNFKEQ.

CDR3 residues: CASSVVNEQFF. The CDR3 region has the DNA TGTGCCAGCAGTGTGGTCAATGAGCAGTTCTTC. The genes are TRBV6-1 and TRBJ2-1; D is unresolved. There are 11 residues in the CDR3. Trimming took off 4 bases at V and 6 bases at J, with 4 bases between the two ends. Looked up from germline, CDR1 is MNHNS and CDR2 is SASEGT.

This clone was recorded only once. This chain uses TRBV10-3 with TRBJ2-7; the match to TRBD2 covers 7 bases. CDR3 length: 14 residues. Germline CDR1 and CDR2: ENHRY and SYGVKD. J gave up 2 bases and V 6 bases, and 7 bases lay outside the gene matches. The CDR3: CAIRGGTATYEQYF. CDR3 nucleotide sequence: TGTGCCATCAGGGGGGGGACCGCGACCTACGAGCAGTACTTC.

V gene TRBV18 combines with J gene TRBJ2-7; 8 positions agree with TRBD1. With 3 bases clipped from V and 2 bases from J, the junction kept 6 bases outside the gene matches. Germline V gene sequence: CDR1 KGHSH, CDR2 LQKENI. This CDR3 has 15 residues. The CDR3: CASSPGTGLTYEQYF. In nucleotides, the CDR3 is TGTGCCAGCTCACCCGGGACAGGTCTGACCTACGAGCAGTACTTC.

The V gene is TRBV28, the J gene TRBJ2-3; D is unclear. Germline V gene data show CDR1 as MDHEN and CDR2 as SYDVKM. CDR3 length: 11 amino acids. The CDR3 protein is CIAGRTDTQYF. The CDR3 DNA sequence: TGTATCGCCGGACGCACAGATACGCAGTATTTT.

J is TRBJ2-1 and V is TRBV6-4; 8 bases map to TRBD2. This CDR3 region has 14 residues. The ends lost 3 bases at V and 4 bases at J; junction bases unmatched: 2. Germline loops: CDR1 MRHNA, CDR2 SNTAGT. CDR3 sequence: CASSDEREYNEQFF. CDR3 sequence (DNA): TGTGCCAGCAGTGATGAGCGGGAGTACAATGAGCAGTTCTTC.

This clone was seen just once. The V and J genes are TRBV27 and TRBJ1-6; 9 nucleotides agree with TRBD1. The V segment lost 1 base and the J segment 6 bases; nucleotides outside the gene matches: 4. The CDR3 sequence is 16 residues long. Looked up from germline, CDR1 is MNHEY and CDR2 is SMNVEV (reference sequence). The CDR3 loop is CASSLWRGQGNSPLHF. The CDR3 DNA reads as TGTGCCAGCAGTTTATGGAGGGGACAGGGTAATTCACCCCTCCACTTT.

The CDR3 DNA sequence: TGTGCCAGCTCACAGGGGGGACAGGGGGCCTACGAGCAGTACTTC. Residues: CASSQGGQGAYEQYF. This chain uses TRBV18 with TRBJ2-7, with 11 bases fitting TRBD1. This CDR3 has 15 residues. In germline, CDR1 is KGHSH, CDR2 LQKENI. V dropped 4 bases and J dropped 2; count of bases not matched to a gene: 4. The full variable domain, rest sourced from reference TRBV18 and TRBJ2-7, is NAGVMQNPRHLVRRRGQEARLRCSPMKGHSHVYWYRQLPEEGLKFMVYLQKENIIDESGMPKERFSAEFPKEGPSILRIQQVVRGDSAAYFCASSQGGQGAYEQYFGPGTRLTVT.

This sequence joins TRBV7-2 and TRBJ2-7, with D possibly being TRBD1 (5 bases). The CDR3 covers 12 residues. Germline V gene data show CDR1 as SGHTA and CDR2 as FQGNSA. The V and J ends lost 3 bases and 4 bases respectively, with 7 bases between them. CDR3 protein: CASSFDRYEQYF. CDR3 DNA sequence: TGTGCCAGCAGCTTTGACAGATACGAGCAGTACTTC.

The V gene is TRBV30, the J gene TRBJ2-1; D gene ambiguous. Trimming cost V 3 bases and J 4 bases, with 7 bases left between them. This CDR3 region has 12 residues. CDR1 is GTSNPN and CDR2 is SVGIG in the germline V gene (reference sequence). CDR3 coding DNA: TGTGCCTGGAGGGGGTGGTACAATGAGCAGTTCTTC. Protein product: CAWRGWYNEQFF.

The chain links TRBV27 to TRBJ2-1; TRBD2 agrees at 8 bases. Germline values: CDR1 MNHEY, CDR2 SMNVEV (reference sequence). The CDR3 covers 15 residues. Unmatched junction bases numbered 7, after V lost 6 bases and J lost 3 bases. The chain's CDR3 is CASRRRGGDYNEQFF. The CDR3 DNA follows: TGTGCCAGCAGACGCCGGGGGGGCGACTACAATGAGCAGTTCTTC.

CDR3 in amino acids: CASSLRGSYNEQFF. The CDR3 DNA is TGTGCCAGCAGCCTCCGGGGCTCCTACAATGAGCAGTTCTTC. This chain links TRBV28 with TRBJ2-1; the D gene is possibly TRBD2 (5 bases). In germline, CDR1 is MDHEN, CDR2 SYDVKM. With 6 bases removed from V and 0 bases from J, the gap between germline ends came to 9 bases. There are 14 residues in the CDR3.